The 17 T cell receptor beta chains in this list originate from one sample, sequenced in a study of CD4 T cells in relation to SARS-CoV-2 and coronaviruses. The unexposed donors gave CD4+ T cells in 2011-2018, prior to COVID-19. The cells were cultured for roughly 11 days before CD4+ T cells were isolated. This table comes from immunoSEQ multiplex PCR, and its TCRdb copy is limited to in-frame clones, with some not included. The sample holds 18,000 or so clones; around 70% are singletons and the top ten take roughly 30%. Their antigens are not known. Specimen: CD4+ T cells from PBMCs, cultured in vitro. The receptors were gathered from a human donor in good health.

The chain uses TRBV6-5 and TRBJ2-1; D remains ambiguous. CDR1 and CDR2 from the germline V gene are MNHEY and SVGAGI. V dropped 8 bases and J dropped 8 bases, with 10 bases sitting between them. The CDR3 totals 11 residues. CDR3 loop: CASGNADEQFF. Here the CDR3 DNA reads TGTGCCAGCGGCAACGCCGATGAGCAGTTCTTC.

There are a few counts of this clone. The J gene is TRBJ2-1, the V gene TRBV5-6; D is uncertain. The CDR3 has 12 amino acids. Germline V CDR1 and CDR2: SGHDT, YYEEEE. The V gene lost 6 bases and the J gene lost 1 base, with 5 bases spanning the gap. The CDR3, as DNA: TGTGCCAGCACCCGTTCCTACAATGAGCAGTTCTTC. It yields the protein CASTRSYNEQFF.

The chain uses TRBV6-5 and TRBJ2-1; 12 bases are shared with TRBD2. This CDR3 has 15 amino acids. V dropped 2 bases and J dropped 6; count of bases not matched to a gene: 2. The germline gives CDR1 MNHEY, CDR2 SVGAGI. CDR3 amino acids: CASSYTSGRTNEQFF. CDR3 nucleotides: TGTGCCAGCAGTTACACTAGCGGGAGGACCAATGAGCAGTTCTTC.

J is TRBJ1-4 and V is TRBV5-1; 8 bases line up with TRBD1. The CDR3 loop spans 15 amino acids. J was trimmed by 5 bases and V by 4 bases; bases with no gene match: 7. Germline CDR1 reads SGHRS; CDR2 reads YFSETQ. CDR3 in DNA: TGCGCCAGCAGCCCCGGGACAGGACTAAATGAAAAACTGTTTTTT. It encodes CASSPGTGLNEKLFF.

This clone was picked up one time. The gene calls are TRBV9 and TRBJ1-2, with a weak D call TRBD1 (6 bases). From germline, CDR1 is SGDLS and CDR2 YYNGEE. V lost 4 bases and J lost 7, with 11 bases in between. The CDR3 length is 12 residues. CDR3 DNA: TGTGCCAGCAGCTTGACAGGCGGTGGCTACACCTTC. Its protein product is CASSLTGGGYTF.

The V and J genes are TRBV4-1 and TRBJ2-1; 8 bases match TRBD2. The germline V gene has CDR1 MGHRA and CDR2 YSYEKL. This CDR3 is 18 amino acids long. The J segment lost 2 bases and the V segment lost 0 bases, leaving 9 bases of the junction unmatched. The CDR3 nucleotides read TGCGCCAGCAGCCAAGATCCAATTATTAGCGGGACCTACAATGAGCAGTTCTTC. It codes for CASSQDPIISGTYNEQFF.

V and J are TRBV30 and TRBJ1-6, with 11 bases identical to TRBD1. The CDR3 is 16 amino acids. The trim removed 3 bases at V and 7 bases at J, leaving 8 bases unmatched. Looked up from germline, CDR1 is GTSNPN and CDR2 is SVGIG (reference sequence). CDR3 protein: CAWRLRDRGLNSPLHF. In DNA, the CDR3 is TGTGCCTGGAGACTCCGGGACAGGGGGTTAAATTCACCCCTCCACTTT.

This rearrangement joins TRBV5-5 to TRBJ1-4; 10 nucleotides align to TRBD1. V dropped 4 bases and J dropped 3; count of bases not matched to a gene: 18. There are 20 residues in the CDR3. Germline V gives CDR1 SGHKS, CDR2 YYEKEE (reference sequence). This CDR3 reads CASSVTGGRLIGNANEKLFF. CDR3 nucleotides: TGTGCCAGCAGCGTGACAGGGGGCAGGCTGATTGGTAACGCTAATGAAAAACTGTTTTTT. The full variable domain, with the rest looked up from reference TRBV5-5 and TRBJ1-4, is DAGVTQSPTHLIKTRGQQVTLRCSPISGHKSVSWYQQVLGQGPQFIFQYYEKEERGRGNFPDRFSARQFPNYSSELNVNALLLGDSALYLCASSVTGGRLIGNANEKLFFGSGTQLSVL.

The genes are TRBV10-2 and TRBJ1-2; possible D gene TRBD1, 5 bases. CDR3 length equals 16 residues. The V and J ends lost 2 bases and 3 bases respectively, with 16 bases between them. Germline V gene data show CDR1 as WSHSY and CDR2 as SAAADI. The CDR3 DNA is TGCGCCAGCAGTGAGCTCTCCCAGGGTCGGGACTATGGCTACACCTTC. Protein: CASSELSQGRDYGYTF.

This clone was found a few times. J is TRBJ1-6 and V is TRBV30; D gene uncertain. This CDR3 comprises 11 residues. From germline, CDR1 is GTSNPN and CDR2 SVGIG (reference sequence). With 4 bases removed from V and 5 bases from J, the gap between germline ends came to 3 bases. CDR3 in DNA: TGTGCCTGGAACAATAATTCACCCCTCCACTTT. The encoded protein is CAWNNNSPLHF.

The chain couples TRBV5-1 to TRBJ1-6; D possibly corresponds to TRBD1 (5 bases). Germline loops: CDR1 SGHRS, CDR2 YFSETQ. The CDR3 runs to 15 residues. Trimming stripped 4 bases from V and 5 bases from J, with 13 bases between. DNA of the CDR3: TGCGCCAGCAGCCTGGCCGGGACCAATAATTCACCCCTCCACTTT. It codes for CASSLAGTNNSPLHF.

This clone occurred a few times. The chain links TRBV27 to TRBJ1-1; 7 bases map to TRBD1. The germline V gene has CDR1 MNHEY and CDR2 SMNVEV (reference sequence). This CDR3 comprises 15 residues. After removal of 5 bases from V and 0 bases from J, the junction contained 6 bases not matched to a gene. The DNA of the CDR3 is TGTGCCAGCAGTCCCGGGACAGCTGTGAACACTGAAGCTTTCTTT. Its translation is CASSPGTAVNTEAFF.

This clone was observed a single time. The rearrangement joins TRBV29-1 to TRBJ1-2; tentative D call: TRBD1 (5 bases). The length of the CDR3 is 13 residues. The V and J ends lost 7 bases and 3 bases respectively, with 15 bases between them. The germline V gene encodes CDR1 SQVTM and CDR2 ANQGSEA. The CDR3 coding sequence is TGCAGCGGTGGCCTTGGGGGGGACTATGGCTACACCTTC. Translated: CSGGLGGDYGYTF.

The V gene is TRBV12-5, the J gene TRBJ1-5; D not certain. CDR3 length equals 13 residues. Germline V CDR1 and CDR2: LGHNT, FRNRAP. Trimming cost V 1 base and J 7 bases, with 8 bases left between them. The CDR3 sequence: CASGLGESQPQHF. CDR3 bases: TGTGCTAGTGGTTTGGGGGAGAGCCAGCCCCAGCATTTT. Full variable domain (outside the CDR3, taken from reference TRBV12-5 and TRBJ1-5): DARVTQTPRHKVTEMGQEVTMRCQPILGHNTVFWYRQTMMQGLELLAYFRNRAPLDDSGMPKDRFSAEMPDATLATLKIQPSEPRDSAVYFCASGLGESQPQHFGDGTRLSIL.

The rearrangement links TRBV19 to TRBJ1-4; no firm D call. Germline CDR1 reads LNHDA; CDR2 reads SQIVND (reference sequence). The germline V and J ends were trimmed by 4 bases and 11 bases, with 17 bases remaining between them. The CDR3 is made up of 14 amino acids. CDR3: CASSRPGAGGKLFF. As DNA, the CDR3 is TGTGCCAGTAGTAGGCCCGGCGCAGGCGGCAAACTGTTTTTT. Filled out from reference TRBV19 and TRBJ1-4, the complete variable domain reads DGGITQSPKYLFRKEGQNVTLSCEQNLNHDAMYWYRQDPGQGLRLIYYSQIVNDFQKGDIAEGYSVSREKKESFPLTVTSAQKNPTAFYLCASSRPGAGGKLFFGSGTQLSVL.

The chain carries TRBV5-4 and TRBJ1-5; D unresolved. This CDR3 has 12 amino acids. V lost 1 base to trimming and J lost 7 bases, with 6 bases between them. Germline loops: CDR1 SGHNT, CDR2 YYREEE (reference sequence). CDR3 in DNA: TGTGCCAGCAGCTTGTACGGACAGCCCCAGCATTTT. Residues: CASSLYGQPQHF.

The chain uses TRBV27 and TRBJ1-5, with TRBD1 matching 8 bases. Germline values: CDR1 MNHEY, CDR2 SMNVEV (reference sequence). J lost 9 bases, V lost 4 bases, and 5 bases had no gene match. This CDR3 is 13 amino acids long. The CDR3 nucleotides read TGTGCCAGCAGTTCCGGACAGGGTAGGCCCCAGCATTTT. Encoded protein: CASSSGQGRPQHF.